This T cell receptor beta chain was captured in a study of T cell repertoires in cytomegalovirus infection. Overall study: Signatures in public TCR beta sequences pointed to both CMV infection and matching HLA type. Study results and limitations: Cumulative frequency of public TCR beta families picked out carriers of CMV plus the relevant HLA. HLA-C-restricted, CMV-specific TCR beta clonotypes were dominant ex vivo.

One entry per CDR3 protein results from TCRdb running MiXCR on the reads. The repertoire includes 300,000 to 450,000 distinct CDR3 sequences, over 15% of them detected once, and around 8.6% sits in the top ten. To note about this clonotype: The antigen remains undetermined.

Sequenced: PBMCs. The receptor's source is a human donor in good health (CMV status not recorded). Some clones in this sample may be carry-over from other donors' samples.

The CDR3 protein is CARPTPGGDEQYF. CDR3 nucleotide sequence: TGTGCCAGGCCTACCCCCGGAGGCGACGAGCAGTACTTC. The chain combines TRBV19 with TRBJ2-7, with a weak D call TRBD2 (5 bases). CDR1 LNHDA and CDR2 SQIVND come from the germline V gene (reference sequence). This CDR3 spans 13 amino acids. With 9 bases removed from V and 5 bases from J, the gap between germline ends came to 17 bases.